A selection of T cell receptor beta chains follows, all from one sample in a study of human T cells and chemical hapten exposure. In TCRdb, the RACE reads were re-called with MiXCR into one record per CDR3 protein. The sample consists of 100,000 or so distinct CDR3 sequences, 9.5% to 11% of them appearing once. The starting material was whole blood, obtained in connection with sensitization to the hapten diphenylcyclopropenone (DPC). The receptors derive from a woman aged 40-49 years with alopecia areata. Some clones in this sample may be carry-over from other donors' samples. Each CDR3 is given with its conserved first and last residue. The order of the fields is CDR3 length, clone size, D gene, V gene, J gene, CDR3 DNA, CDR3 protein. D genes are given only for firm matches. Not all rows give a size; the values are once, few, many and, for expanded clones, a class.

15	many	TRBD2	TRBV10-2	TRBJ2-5	TGCGCCAGCAGTGAATCGACCGGGACTAGCAAGACCCAGTACTTC	CASSESTGTSKTQYF
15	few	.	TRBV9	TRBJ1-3	TGTGCCAGCAGCGTAGGGGGGAAATCTGGAAACACCATATATTTT	CASSVGGKSGNTIYF
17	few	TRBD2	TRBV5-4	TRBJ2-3	TGTGCCAGCAGCCCCGGACTAGCGGGAGGGCCTACAGATACGCAGTATTTT	CASSPGLAGGPTDTQYF
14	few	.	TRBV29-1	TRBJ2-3	TGCAGCGTTGAACCCGTCGGGGCAGACGATACGCAGTATTTT	CSVEPVGADDTQYF
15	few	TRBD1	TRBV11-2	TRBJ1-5	TGTGCCAGCAGCTTAGGGGACAGGGCAAATCAGCCCCAGCATTTT	CASSLGDRANQPQHF
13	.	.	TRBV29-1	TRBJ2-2	TGCAGCGTTGATACAGGGTACACCGGGGAGCTGTTTTTT	CSVDTGYTGELFF
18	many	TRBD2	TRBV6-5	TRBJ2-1	TGTGCCAGCAGTTACTCAATGACTAGCGGCAGCTCCTACAATGAGCAGTTCTTC	CASSYSMTSGSSYNEQFF
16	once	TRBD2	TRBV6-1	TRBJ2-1	TGTGCCAGCAGTGAAGCGGCTAGCGGGGCGTACAATGAGCAGTTCTTC	CASSEAASGAYNEQFF
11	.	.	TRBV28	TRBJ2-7	TGTGCCAGCAGTTCGGTTCACGAGCAGTACTTC	CASSSVHEQYF
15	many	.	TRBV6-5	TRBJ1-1	TGTGCCAGCAGTTACTCACCCAGGGGAGTTACTGAAGCTTTCTTT	CASSYSPRGVTEAFF
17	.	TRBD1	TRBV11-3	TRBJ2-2	TGTGCCAGCAGCTCAAGACAGGGACAGACCAACACCGGGGAGCTGTTTTTT	CASSSRQGQTNTGELFF
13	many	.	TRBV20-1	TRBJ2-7	TGCAGTGCTAGAGTTGGGAGAGGTTACGAGCAGTACTTC	CSARVGRGYEQYF
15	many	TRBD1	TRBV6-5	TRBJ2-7	TGTGCCAGCAGTTACTTCGGACAGGGGGCGGGGGAGCAGTACTTC	CASSYFGQGAGEQYF
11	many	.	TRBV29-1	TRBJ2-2	TGCAGCGTAGGGGACGCCGGGGAGCTGTTTTTT	CSVGDAGELFF
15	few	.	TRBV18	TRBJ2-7	TGTGCCAGCTCACCACGCCGGGACACATACTACGAGCAGTACTTC	CASSPRRDTYYEQYF
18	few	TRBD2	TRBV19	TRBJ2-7	TGTGCCAGTAGTATCAAGGCTAGCGGGAGGGCCGTGTCCTACGAGCAGTACTTC	CASSIKASGRAVSYEQYF
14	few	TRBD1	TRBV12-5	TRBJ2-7	TGTGCTAGTGGTTTGGTACAGGGGGCTTACGAGCAGTACTTC	CASGLVQGAYEQYF
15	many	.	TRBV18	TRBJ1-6	TGTGCCAGCTCACCTCCAGGGTGGGGAGGATCACCCCTCCACTTT	CASSPPGWGGSPLHF
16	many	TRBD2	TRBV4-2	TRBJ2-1	TGTGCCAGCAGCCAAGTTATGAGCGGGAAAACCGATGAGCAGTTCTTC	CASSQVMSGKTDEQFF
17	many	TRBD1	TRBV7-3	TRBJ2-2	TGTGCCAGCAGCAAACAAACAGGGGGCCTGAACACCGGGGAGCTGTTTTTT	CASSKQTGGLNTGELFF
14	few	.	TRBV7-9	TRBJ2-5	TGTGCCAGCAGCTTAGTGTCAGGAACGGAGACCCAGTACTTC	CASSLVSGTETQYF
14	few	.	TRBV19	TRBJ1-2	TGTGCCAGTAAGGAGGGGCGTCTTAACTATGGCTACACCTTC	CASKEGRLNYGYTF
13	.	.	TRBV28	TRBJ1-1	TGTGCCAGCAGTTCGGGGCCGAACACTGAAGCTTTCTTT	CASSSGPNTEAFF
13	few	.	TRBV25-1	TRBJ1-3	TGTGCCAGCAGTGAGGCTTCTGGAAACACCATATATTTT	CASSEASGNTIYF
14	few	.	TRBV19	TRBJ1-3	TGTGCCAGTAGTACCGGGGCATCTGGAAACACCATATATTTT	CASSTGASGNTIYF
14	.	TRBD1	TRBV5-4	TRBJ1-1	TGTGCCAGCAGCTCCAACAGGGGTAGCACTGAAGCTTTCTTT	CASSSNRGSTEAFF
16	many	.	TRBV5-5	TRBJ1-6	TGTGCCAGCAGCCCCGATCGGGGGACAAATAATTCACCCCTCCACTTT	CASSPDRGTNNSPLHF
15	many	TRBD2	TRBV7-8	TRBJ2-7	TGTGCCAGCAGTAGTACTAGCGGGTTCACCTACGAGCAGTACTTC	CASSSTSGFTYEQYF
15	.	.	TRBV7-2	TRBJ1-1	TGTGCCAGCAGTGTCGACAGTTACGGGAACACTGAAGCTTTCTTT	CASSVDSYGNTEAFF
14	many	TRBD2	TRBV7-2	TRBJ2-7	TGTGCCAGCAGCTCCCTGGCCCTAGCGGGTGAGCAGTACTTC	CASSSLALAGEQYF
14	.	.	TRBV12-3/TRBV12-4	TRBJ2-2	TGTGCCAGCAGTTTCCCGGATAACACCGGGGAGCTGTTTTTT	CASSFPDNTGELFF
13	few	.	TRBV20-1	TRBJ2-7	TGCAGTGCCAGCGGGGACAGGACCTACGAGCAGTACTTC	CSASGDRTYEQYF
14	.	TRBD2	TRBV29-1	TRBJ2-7	TGCAGCGCCCAGACTAGCGTGAGCTCCTACGAGCAGTACTTC	CSAQTSVSSYEQYF
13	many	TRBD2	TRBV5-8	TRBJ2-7	TGTGCCAGCAGCTTGGCTAGCGGATACGAGCAGTACTTC	CASSLASGYEQYF